What follows describes a single TCR beta chain. These data are taken from a study of blood T cell repertoires in COVID-19. In the study overall: Samples came from the United States, Italy and Spain, spanning acute and convalescent COVID-19. PBMCs, B-cell-depleted T cells, or T cells were the source of the cDNA or gDNA that made up the material.

The Seattle patients joined while their infection was active and were tracked longitudinally afterward. Trimming cost V 5 bases and J 6 bases, with 10 bases left between them. From germline, CDR1 is MDHEN and CDR2 SYDVKM. The CDR3 covers 13 residues. In the authors' methods: Reference gene primer amplification yielded estimated nucleated cell counts. Generated by immunoSEQ multiplex PCR, the TCRdb table keeps only in-frame clones and is missing some. Clone size and V and J calls were adopted from that table, with D and trimming inferred from the DNA. The sample lists approximately 240,000 clones; nearly 85% were seen once.

This TCR was sampled from a woman aged 25 to 39 with COVID-19, enrolled during active disease. The chain couples TRBV28 to TRBJ2-2; unclear D gene. Sequenced sample: peripheral blood. CDR3 bases: TGTGCCAGCAGTCTCACAGAGCCCGGGGAGCTGTTTTTT. Translated, it gives CASSLTEPGELFF.